Listed below are T cell receptor beta chains from one sample, sequenced in a study of a mutant IDH1 vaccine in newly diagnosed glioma. Assay: immunoSEQ multiplex PCR; the TCRdb copy retains only in-frame clones and omits some. Among about 24,000 clones listed, 82% were seen once. Their recognized antigens are unknown. The input for sequencing was PBMCs, taken from a glioma patient whose treatment included an IDH1 peptide vaccine. The receptors were gathered from a man aged 40-50 years with glioma. Some clones in this sample may be carry-over from other donors' samples. Both conserved end residues are part of each CDR3. The D gene is left open where the match is weak. Part of the rows lack a size; the others show once, few, many or a class for expanded clones.

abundance: -; d_gene: -; j_gene: TRBJ1-1; len: 13; v_gene: TRBV5-4; CDR3nt: TGTGCCAGCAGCTCCGGCAGGGGTCCTGAAGCTTTCTTT; CDR3aa: CASSSGRGPEAFF
abundance: -; d_gene: -; j_gene: TRBJ2-2; len: 12; v_gene: TRBV7-9; CDR3nt: TGTGCCAGCAGCTGGAACACCGGGGAGCTGTTTTTT; CDR3aa: CASSWNTGELFF
abundance: -; d_gene: TRBD1; j_gene: TRBJ2-7; len: 14; v_gene: TRBV5-8; CDR3nt: TGTGCCAGCAGCTTCCTGGGACAGGGCTACGAGCAGTACTTC; CDR3aa: CASSFLGQGYEQYF
abundance: -; d_gene: TRBD2; j_gene: TRBJ2-1; len: 14; v_gene: TRBV29-1; CDR3nt: TGCAGCGTTGGGCCGAGCGGGGCGATACCAGAGCAGTTCTTC; CDR3aa: CSVGPSGAIPEQFF
abundance: -; d_gene: -; j_gene: TRBJ2-1; len: 15; v_gene: TRBV7-8; CDR3nt: TGTGCCAGCAGCTCGGGCGGGCTCCGGGGGAATGAGCAGTTCTTC; CDR3aa: CASSSGGLRGNEQFF
abundance: -; d_gene: -; j_gene: TRBJ1-5; len: 18; v_gene: TRBV4-2; CDR3nt: TGTGCCAGCAGCCAAGCCCCGTCACAGGGTCGGGGCAATCAGCCCCAGCATTTT; CDR3aa: CASSQAPSQGRGNQPQHF
abundance: -; d_gene: -; j_gene: TRBJ1-1; len: 15; v_gene: TRBV6-5; CDR3nt: TGTGCCAGCAGACTCTTCGTCAGCCGTAACACTGAAGCTTTCTTT; CDR3aa: CASRLFVSRNTEAFF
abundance: once; d_gene: -; j_gene: TRBJ1-1; len: 15; v_gene: TRBV18; CDR3nt: TGTGCCAGCTCACCTAGGCCGCAGGGTAACACTGAAGCTTTCTTT; CDR3aa: CASSPRPQGNTEAFF
abundance: -; d_gene: -; j_gene: TRBJ2-7; len: 16; v_gene: TRBV18; CDR3nt: TGTGCCAGCTCACCCCCAGGGGCAGGGGTTTTGGTCGAGCAGTACTTC; CDR3aa: CASSPPGAGVLVEQYF
abundance: few; d_gene: -; j_gene: TRBJ1-1; len: 15; v_gene: TRBV11-1; CDR3nt: TGTGCCAGCAGCTTAGGGGTAGCCCGGAGCGCTGAAGCTTTCTTT; CDR3aa: CASSLGVARSAEAFF
abundance: few; d_gene: TRBD1; j_gene: TRBJ2-5; len: 15; v_gene: TRBV10-2; CDR3nt: TGCGCCAGCAGTGAAGGCAGGGGGCATCGAGAGACCCAGTACTTC; CDR3aa: CASSEGRGHRETQYF
abundance: -; d_gene: -; j_gene: TRBJ1-1; len: 17; v_gene: TRBV9; CDR3nt: TGTGCCAGCAACGCCGCCGGGACAACGATGAAGGACACTGAAGCTTTCTTT; CDR3aa: CASNAAGTTMKDTEAFF
abundance: once; d_gene: TRBD1; j_gene: TRBJ1-1; len: 15; v_gene: TRBV11-3; CDR3nt: TGTGCCAGCAGCCCACAGGGGGCGCAGGTCACTGAAGCTTTCTTT; CDR3aa: CASSPQGAQVTEAFF
abundance: -; d_gene: -; j_gene: TRBJ1-6; len: 14; v_gene: TRBV11-1; CDR3nt: TGTGCCAGCAGCTTGGTACAGCCGAATTCACCCCTCCACTTT; CDR3aa: CASSLVQPNSPLHF
abundance: -; d_gene: -; j_gene: TRBJ1-3; len: 13; v_gene: TRBV14; CDR3nt: TGTGCCAGCACCACTCTGACTGGAAACACCATATATTTT; CDR3aa: CASTTLTGNTIYF
abundance: -; d_gene: TRBD1; j_gene: TRBJ1-4; len: 17; v_gene: TRBV7-9; CDR3nt: TGTGCCAGCAGCTTGGGAGCGACAACAGGGGTGAATGAAAAACTGTTTTTT; CDR3aa: CASSLGATTGVNEKLFF
abundance: -; d_gene: -; j_gene: TRBJ2-5; len: 15; v_gene: TRBV11-3; CDR3nt: TGTGCCAGCAGCTTAGGGAGGGGGGGTCAAGAGACCCAGTACTTC; CDR3aa: CASSLGRGGQETQYF
abundance: -; d_gene: -; j_gene: TRBJ2-5; len: 13; v_gene: TRBV6-1; CDR3nt: TGTGCCAGCAGTGAAGCGTCGTTGGGGACCCAGTACTTC; CDR3aa: CASSEASLGTQYF
abundance: -; d_gene: TRBD2; j_gene: TRBJ2-7; len: 15; v_gene: TRBV2; CDR3nt: TGTGCCAGCAGTAGCCCCTGGGGGGGTGGATCGGAGCAGTACTTC; CDR3aa: CASSSPWGGGSEQYF
abundance: once; d_gene: -; j_gene: TRBJ2-1; len: 14; v_gene: TRBV7-9; CDR3nt: TGTGCCAGCAGCTTAAACCCATCCTACAATGAGCAGTTCTTC; CDR3aa: CASSLNPSYNEQFF
abundance: few; d_gene: -; j_gene: TRBJ1-2; len: 13; v_gene: TRBV5-1; CDR3nt: TGCGCCAGCAGCTTGTCTCGGCCCGGTGGCTACACCTTC; CDR3aa: CASSLSRPGGYTF
abundance: -; d_gene: TRBD1; j_gene: TRBJ2-1; len: 15; v_gene: TRBV5-1; CDR3nt: TGCGCCAGCAGCGCCGGGACAGGAGAAAACAATGAGCAGTTCTTC; CDR3aa: CASSAGTGENNEQFF
abundance: -; d_gene: TRBD1; j_gene: TRBJ1-6; len: 15; v_gene: TRBV7-9; CDR3nt: TGTGCCAGCAGCCCGGACAGGGCGTTTATTTCACCCCTCCACTTT; CDR3aa: CASSPDRAFISPLHF
abundance: -; d_gene: -; j_gene: TRBJ2-7; len: 14; v_gene: TRBV2; CDR3nt: TGTGCCAGCAGTGGAGGGAGTTTATCCTACGAGCAGTACTTC; CDR3aa: CASSGGSLSYEQYF
abundance: -; d_gene: -; j_gene: TRBJ1-2; len: 16; v_gene: TRBV4-3; CDR3nt: TGCGCCAGCAGCCAAAGCCAAACAGGGCTCAACTATGGCTACACCTTC; CDR3aa: CASSQSQTGLNYGYTF
abundance: -; d_gene: -; j_gene: TRBJ2-7; len: 14; v_gene: TRBV7-9; CDR3nt: TGTGCCAGCAGTCCGACTACAGCGGACTACGAGCAGTACTTC; CDR3aa: CASSPTTADYEQYF
abundance: once; d_gene: -; j_gene: TRBJ2-2; len: 11; v_gene: TRBV6-1; CDR3nt: TGTGCCAGCACGAGCACCGGGGAGCTGTTTTTT; CDR3aa: CASTSTGELFF
abundance: -; d_gene: TRBD1; j_gene: TRBJ2-6; len: 16; v_gene: TRBV25-1; CDR3nt: TGTGCCAGCAGTGGGCAGGGGGCGTATGGGGCCAACGTCCTGACTTTC; CDR3aa: CASSGQGAYGANVLTF
abundance: once; d_gene: TRBD1; j_gene: TRBJ1-5; len: 16; v_gene: TRBV19; CDR3nt: TGTGCCAGTAGTACCCTGACAGGGGGTGGAAATCAGCCCCAGCATTTT; CDR3aa: CASSTLTGGGNQPQHF
abundance: -; d_gene: -; j_gene: TRBJ2-5; len: 14; v_gene: TRBV30; CDR3nt: TGTGCCTGGAGCGGGCCCCCTTTGGACGAGACCCAGTACTTC; CDR3aa: CAWSGPPLDETQYF
abundance: -; d_gene: -; j_gene: TRBJ2-5; len: 13; v_gene: TRBV25-1; CDR3nt: TGTGCCAGCAGTGCCCGAGTACAAGAGACCCAGTACTTC; CDR3aa: CASSARVQETQYF
abundance: once; d_gene: TRBD1; j_gene: TRBJ1-4; len: 14; v_gene: TRBV5-4; CDR3nt: TGTGCCAGCAGCTTGGGACAGGGGAATGAAAAACTGTTTTTT; CDR3aa: CASSLGQGNEKLFF
abundance: -; d_gene: -; j_gene: TRBJ1-2; len: 15; v_gene: TRBV10-3; CDR3nt: TGTGCCATCAGTGGTGGGAGAGTTACTGACTATGGCTACACCTTC; CDR3aa: CAISGGRVTDYGYTF